This TCR beta chain stems from a study of T cells in Graves' hyperthyroidism and ophthalmopathy. Whole-study findings and limits: Blood held most thyroid clonotypes expanded above 0.001 frequency.

This clonotype was seen at least ten times. Its antigen is not known. RNA transcripts served as the template for amplifying TCR beta CDR3 regions. HTBI primers were employed in a first-round RT-PCR of the TCR CDR3. TCRdb itself ran the multiplex PCR reads through MiXCR, one entry per CDR3 protein. The sample yields about 350,000 distinct CDR3 sequences, 15% to 20% seen once. Diagnostic assessment was based on clinical symptoms, serum thyroxine and TRAb, thyroid ultrasound and orbital computed tomography. This sequence was found in a woman in her forties with Graves' ophthalmopathy. Input material: blood.

The CDR3 protein is CASSRAQGTQHF. As DNA, the CDR3 is TGTGCCAGCAGTAGAGCACAGGGAACCCAGCATTTT. The rearrangement joins TRBV12-3 or TRBV12-4 to TRBJ1-5, with D perhaps matching TRBD1 (6 bases). Trimming cost V 5 bases and J 11 bases, with 13 bases left between them. The CDR3 spans 12 residues.